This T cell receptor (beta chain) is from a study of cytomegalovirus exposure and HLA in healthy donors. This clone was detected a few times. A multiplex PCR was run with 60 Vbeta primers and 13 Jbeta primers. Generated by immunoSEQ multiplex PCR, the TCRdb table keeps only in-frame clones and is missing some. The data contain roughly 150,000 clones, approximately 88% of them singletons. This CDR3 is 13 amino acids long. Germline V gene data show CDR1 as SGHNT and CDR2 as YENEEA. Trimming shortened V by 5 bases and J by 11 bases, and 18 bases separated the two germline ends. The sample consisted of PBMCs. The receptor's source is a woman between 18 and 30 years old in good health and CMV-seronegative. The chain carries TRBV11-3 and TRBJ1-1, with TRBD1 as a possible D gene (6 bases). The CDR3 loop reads CASSTAGGFGAFF. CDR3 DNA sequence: TGTGCCAGCAGCACTGCGGGGGGCTTTGGTGCTTTCTTT.